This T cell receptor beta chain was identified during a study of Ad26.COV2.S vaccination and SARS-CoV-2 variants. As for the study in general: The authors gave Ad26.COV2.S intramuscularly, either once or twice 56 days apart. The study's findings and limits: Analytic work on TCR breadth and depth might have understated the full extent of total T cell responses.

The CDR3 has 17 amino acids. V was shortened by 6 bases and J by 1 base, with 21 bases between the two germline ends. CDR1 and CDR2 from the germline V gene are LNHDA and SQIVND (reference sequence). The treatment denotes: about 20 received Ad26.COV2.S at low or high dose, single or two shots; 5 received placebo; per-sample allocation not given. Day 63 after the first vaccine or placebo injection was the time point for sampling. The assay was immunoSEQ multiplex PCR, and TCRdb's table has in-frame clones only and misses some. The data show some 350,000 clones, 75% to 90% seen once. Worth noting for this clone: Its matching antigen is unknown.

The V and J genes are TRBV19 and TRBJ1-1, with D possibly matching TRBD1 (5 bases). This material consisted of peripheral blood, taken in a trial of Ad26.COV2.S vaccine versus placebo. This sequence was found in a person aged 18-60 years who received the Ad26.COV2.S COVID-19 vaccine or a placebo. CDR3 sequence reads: CASSPTGTATGNTEAFF. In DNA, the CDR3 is TGTGCCAGTAGCCCCACGGGGACCGCGACTGGGAACACTGAAGCTTTCTTT.